This T cell receptor (beta chain) originates from a study of OX40 agonist ivuxolimab in advanced cancers. On the study more broadly: Among those treated, three patients had partial responses, one with hepatocellular carcinoma and two with cutaneous melanoma.

Measured with immunoSEQ multiplex PCR; TCRdb has only the in-frame clones, and not every one. The sample comprises 30,000 to 40,000 clones, 81% of which are singletons, and about 20% rests with the top ten. This clonotype originated in an adult with an advanced solid tumor such as melanoma, head and neck, liver or kidney cancer. The sequencing here drew on CD4+ or CD8+ T cells sorted from blood, taken in a trial of the OX40 agonist ivuxolimab.

CDR3 sequence: CASSLGGHGYGYTF. Here the CDR3 DNA reads TGTGCCAGCAGTTTGGGAGGGCACGGCTATGGCTACACCTTC. V and J are TRBV28 and TRBJ1-2; D is uncertain. Trimming pared 3 bases from V and 4 bases from J, leaving 12 bases between. The germline gives CDR1 MDHEN, CDR2 SYDVKM. There are 14 residues in the CDR3.